Below, 15 T cell receptor beta chains from the same sample are listed, as sequenced in a study of cytomegalovirus exposure and HLA in healthy donors. In the PCR, 60 Vbeta and 13 Jbeta primers were used. Measured with immunoSEQ multiplex PCR; TCRdb has only the in-frame clones, and not every one. The sample has around 100,000 clones, around two thirds seen once; the top ten hold around 3.3%. Specimen: PBMCs. These receptor sequences come from a woman between 50 and 59 years old in good health and CMV-seronegative.

This clone was detected a few times. V usage is TRBV28 and J usage is TRBJ1-1, with D possibly being TRBD1 (6 bases). The germline V gene has CDR1 MDHEN and CDR2 SYDVKM. The CDR3 spans 16 residues. V lost 4 bases, J lost 0 bases, and 15 bases lay in between. The CDR3 sequence: CASSSQATGMNTEAFF. The CDR3 DNA sequence: TGTGCCAGCAGTTCCCAAGCGACAGGTATGAACACTGAAGCTTTCTTT.

This clone came up a few times. The chain is built from TRBV11-1 and TRBJ2-1; 11 bases fit TRBD2. Germline V gives CDR1 SGHAT, CDR2 FQDESV (reference sequence). There are 17 residues in the CDR3. V dropped 5 bases and J dropped 6; count of bases not matched to a gene: 12. The CDR3 sequence: CASSITWTSGYVNEQFF. The CDR3 DNA follows: TGTGCCAGCAGCATTACCTGGACTAGCGGGTACGTCAATGAGCAGTTCTTC.

This clone was detected a few times. This chain uses TRBV11-3 with TRBJ1-1, with D possibly being TRBD1 (5 bases). Per the germline V gene, CDR1 is SGHNT and CDR2 is YENEEA. The CDR3 covers 14 residues. V lost 3 bases to trimming and J lost 1 base, with 9 bases between them. The CDR3 region has the DNA TGTGCCAGCAGCTTCTCCGGGGGGAACACTGAAGCTTTCTTT. This gives the protein CASSFSGGNTEAFF.

The V and J genes are TRBV7-2 and TRBJ2-5; 8 bases match TRBD2. With 2 bases clipped from V and 7 bases from J, the junction kept 9 bases outside the gene matches. CDR1 and CDR2 (germline): SGHTA, FQGNSA. The CDR3 length is 15 residues. Here the CDR3 reads CASSLSSSGRGTQYF. DNA of the CDR3: TGTGCCAGCAGCTTAAGTTCAAGCGGGAGAGGGACCCAGTACTTC. The variable domain in full, completed from reference TRBV7-2 and TRBJ2-5, reads GAGVSQSPSNKVTEKGKDVELRCDPISGHTALYWYRQSLGQGLEFLIYFQGNSAPDKSGLPSDRFSAERTGGSVSTLTIQRTQQEDSAVYLCASSLSSSGRGTQYFGPGTRLLVL.

This rearrangement joins TRBV11-2 to TRBJ2-7; TRBD2 aligns across 11 bases. J gave up 4 bases and V 4 bases, and 6 bases lay outside the gene matches. CDR1 and CDR2 from the germline V gene are SGHAT and FQNNGV. The CDR3 runs 15 residues. The CDR3 loop is CASSSLLAGEYEQYF. The CDR3 DNA reads TGTGCCAGCAGCTCTTTACTAGCGGGGGAATACGAGCAGTACTTC.

The V and J genes are TRBV28 and TRBJ1-5; 7 bases are a match to TRBD1. Germline V gene data show CDR1 as MDHEN and CDR2 as SYDVKM. J gave up 0 bases and V 8 bases, and 4 bases lay outside the gene matches. The CDR3 length is 14 residues. The CDR3 spells CASQQGNSNQPQHF. The CDR3 DNA reads TGTGCCAGCCAACAGGGGAATAGCAATCAGCCCCAGCATTTT.

This sequence joins TRBV10-3 and TRBJ1-2; weak D call: TRBD1 (6 bases). The CDR3 runs 13 residues. V gave up 4 bases and J gave up 7 bases, with 13 bases separating them. Germline-derived CDR1 and CDR2 are ENHRY and SYGVKD. The CDR3 DNA is TGTGCCATCAGTGCCGAACAGGGAGCTGGCTACACCTTC. Translated: CAISAEQGAGYTF.

The V gene is TRBV27, the J gene TRBJ2-6; 8 bases are a match to TRBD1. The CDR3 length is 17 residues. Looked up from germline, CDR1 is MNHEY and CDR2 is SMNVEV (reference sequence). Trimming took 6 bases from V and 0 from J; bases not matched to a gene: 7. This CDR3 reads CASRQGASDSGANVLTF. The CDR3 nucleotides read TGTGCCAGCAGGCAGGGGGCCTCTGACTCTGGGGCCAACGTCCTGACTTTC. The variable domain in full, with the rest retrieved from reference TRBV27 and TRBJ2-6, is EAQVTQNPRYLITVTGKKLTVTCSQNMNHEYMSWYRQDPGLGLRQIYYSMNVEVTDKGDVPEGYKVSRKEKRNFPLILESPSPNQTSLYFCASRQGASDSGANVLTFGAGSRLTVL.

J is TRBJ2-4 and V is TRBV2, with TRBD1 matching 8 bases. Trimming cost V 6 bases and J 7 bases; bases outside gene matches: 11. The CDR3 has 15 amino acids. Germline CDR1 SNHLY, CDR2 FYNNEI. CDR3 loop: CASRRRTGTGNIQYF. In nucleotides, the CDR3 is TGTGCCAGCAGGAGGAGGACCGGGACAGGCAACATTCAGTACTTC. Variable domain in full (rest from reference TRBV2 and TRBJ2-4): EPEVTQTPSHQVTQMGQEVILRCVPISNHLYFYWYRQILGQKVEFLVSFYNNEISEKSEIFDDQFSVERPDGSNFTLKIRSTKLEDSAMYFCASRRRTGTGNIQYFGAGTRLSVL.

The chain couples TRBV10-2 to TRBJ2-3; D gene unclear. Trimming left V 4 bases short and J 0 bases short, with 5 bases between. The CDR3 spans 13 residues. Germline V gene data show CDR1 as WSHSY and CDR2 as SAAADI. CDR3 nucleotides: TGCGCCAGCAGTGTCAGAAGCACAGATACGCAGTATTTT. Its protein is CASSVRSTDTQYF.

The V and J genes are TRBV18 and TRBJ1-2, with 7 bases lining up with TRBD1. CDR1 and CDR2 (germline): KGHSH, LQKENI. The junction had 11 bases not matched to a gene; V was cut back by 2 bases and J by 5 bases. The CDR3 extends over 16 amino acids. In DNA form, the CDR3 reads TGTGCCAGCTCACCATCCATGGGACAGAAGATATATGGCTACACCTTC. This gives the protein CASSPSMGQKIYGYTF.

V usage is TRBV6-1 and J usage is TRBJ2-1; D ambiguous. With 1 base removed from V and 2 bases from J, the gap between germline ends came to 3 bases. CDR1 MNHNS and CDR2 SASEGT come from the germline V gene. There are 13 residues in the CDR3. The CDR3 sequence: CASSEDTYNEQFF. The CDR3 bases are TGTGCCAGCAGTGAAGACACCTACAATGAGCAGTTCTTC.

The chain recombines TRBV7-8 with TRBJ2-3; TRBD2 agrees at 7 bases. Losses at the gene ends were 2 bases for V and 6 bases for J; bases not matched to a gene: 5. This CDR3 is 14 amino acids long. CDR1 is SGHVS, CDR2 FQNEAQ, per germline. CDR3 coding DNA: TGTGCCAGCAGCTTATGGGCGGGAGCTGATACGCAGTATTTT. This codes for CASSLWAGADTQYF. Full variable domain (outside the CDR3, taken from reference TRBV7-8 and TRBJ2-3): GAGVSQSPRYKVAKRGQDVALRCDPISGHVSLFWYQQALGQGPEFLTYFQNEAQLDKSGLPSDRFFAERPEGSVSTLKIQRTQQEDSAVYLCASSLWAGADTQYFGPGTRLTVL.

V is TRBV10-2 and J is TRBJ1-5; 11 positions match TRBD1. The CDR3 is made up of 15 amino acids. CDR1 WSHSY and CDR2 SAAADI come from the germline V gene. V trimming: 6 bases; J trimming: 7 bases; junction bases outside the gene matches: 8. CDR3 in DNA: TGCGCCAGCAGATCGTCCGGGACAGGGGGACAGCCCCAGCATTTT. It is translated as CASRSSGTGGQPQHF.

This clone was counted a few times. This rearrangement joins TRBV4-2 to TRBJ1-2, with D perhaps matching TRBD1 (6 bases). From germline, CDR1 is LGHNA and CDR2 YNFKEQ. This CDR3 has 16 amino acids. V was shortened by 0 bases and J by 4 bases, with 15 bases between the two germline ends. The chain's CDR3 is CASSQDTSDSSYGYTF. CDR3 bases: TGTGCCAGCAGCCAAGACACCTCGGACAGTTCCTATGGCTACACCTTC.